A selection of T cell receptor beta chains follows, all from one sample in a study of blood T cell repertoires in COVID-19. Generated by immunoSEQ multiplex PCR, the TCRdb table keeps only in-frame clones and is missing some. The table includes roughly 280,000 clones, 83% detected once. Input material: peripheral blood. These receptors were taken from a man in his 60s who had recovered from COVID-19. CDR3s include the opening cysteine and the closing phenylalanine or tryptophan. D genes are given only for firm matches. Size is stated for part of the rows, as once, few or many counts, or as a class when the clone is expanded.

J gene: TRBJ1-1; V gene: TRBV30; clone size: once; D gene: TRBD1; CDR3 DNA: TGTGCCTGGAGCCGACAGGGATACCCCTCAATGAACACTGAAGCTTTCTTT; CDR3 protein: CAWSRQGYPSMNTEAFF
J gene: TRBJ1-5; V gene: TRBV9; clone size: NA; D gene: TRBD1; CDR3 DNA: TGTGCCAGCAGCCGCGGACAGGGGGCTAGCAATCAGCCCCAGCATTTT; CDR3 protein: CASSRGQGASNQPQHF
J gene: TRBJ2-3; V gene: TRBV19; clone size: NA; D gene: TRBD1; CDR3 DNA: TGTGCCAGTAGTGATTGGACAGGGCGCACAGATACGCAGTATTTT; CDR3 protein: CASSDWTGRTDTQYF
J gene: TRBJ2-5; V gene: TRBV5-4; clone size: NA; D gene: TRBD1; CDR3 DNA: TGTGCCAGCAGCGCCGGACAGGGTCGCGAGACCCAGTACTTC; CDR3 protein: CASSAGQGRETQYF
J gene: TRBJ1-4; V gene: TRBV2; clone size: NA; D gene: TRBD1; CDR3 DNA: TGTGCCAGCAAACAGGGGTTGAAAACTAATGAAAAACTGTTTTTT; CDR3 protein: CASKQGLKTNEKLFF
J gene: TRBJ1-5; V gene: TRBV4-2; clone size: NA; D gene: NA; CDR3 DNA: TGTGCCAGCAGCCAAGATGCGGCAGGGGTACAGCCCCAGCATTTT; CDR3 protein: CASSQDAAGVQPQHF
J gene: TRBJ1-1; V gene: TRBV12-3/TRBV12-4; clone size: NA; D gene: NA; CDR3 DNA: TGTGCCAGCAGTCGGAGAGGAGACACTGAAGCTTTCTTT; CDR3 protein: CASSRRGDTEAFF
J gene: TRBJ1-6; V gene: TRBV4-2; clone size: NA; D gene: NA; CDR3 DNA: TGTGCCAGCAGCCAGAAATACAAAACACCCCTCCACTTT; CDR3 protein: CASSQKYKTPLHF
J gene: TRBJ2-2; V gene: TRBV11-2; clone size: NA; D gene: NA; CDR3 DNA: TGTGCCAGCAGCTACTCCCGCGTCCCCCCCGGGGAGCTGTTTTTT; CDR3 protein: CASSYSRVPPGELFF
J gene: TRBJ2-2; V gene: TRBV24-1; clone size: NA; D gene: NA; CDR3 DNA: TGTGCCACCAGTGAAGGGGGAAAGAACACCGGGGAGCTGTTTTTT; CDR3 protein: CATSEGGKNTGELFF
J gene: TRBJ2-7; V gene: TRBV6-6; clone size: NA; D gene: NA; CDR3 DNA: TGTGCCAGCAGTTACTCGGCCCACGACGAGCAGTACTTC; CDR3 protein: CASSYSAHDEQYF
J gene: TRBJ2-5; V gene: TRBV20-1; clone size: NA; D gene: TRBD2; CDR3 DNA: TGCAGTGCTAGTTTCCTAGCGGGAGTCGGGGAGACCCAGTACTTC; CDR3 protein: CSASFLAGVGETQYF
J gene: TRBJ2-4; V gene: TRBV19; clone size: NA; D gene: TRBD1; CDR3 DNA: TGTGCCAGTAGTATAGGACAGGGTGGCAAAAACATTCAGTACTTC; CDR3 protein: CASSIGQGGKNIQYF
J gene: TRBJ2-7; V gene: TRBV5-1; clone size: NA; D gene: TRBD1; CDR3 DNA: TGCGCCAGCAGCCCAGCCGGGACAGGAGTCTACGAGCAGTACTTC; CDR3 protein: CASSPAGTGVYEQYF
J gene: TRBJ2-5; V gene: TRBV6-6; clone size: NA; D gene: NA; CDR3 DNA: TGTGCCCTCGGGGAGCCGGTCCTCGGGGAGACCCAGTACTTC; CDR3 protein: CALGEPVLGETQYF
J gene: TRBJ1-2; V gene: TRBV6-5; clone size: NA; D gene: TRBD1; CDR3 DNA: TGTGCCAGCACCTCTCGGGACAGGGATGGCTACACCTTC; CDR3 protein: CASTSRDRDGYTF
J gene: TRBJ2-5; V gene: TRBV18; clone size: NA; D gene: NA; CDR3 DNA: TGTGCCAGCTCACCAACAGGCCAAGAGACCCAGTACTTC; CDR3 protein: CASSPTGQETQYF
J gene: TRBJ2-7; V gene: TRBV12-3/TRBV12-4; clone size: NA; D gene: NA; CDR3 DNA: TGTGCCAGCAGATTAGGGGCCACGCAGTACTTC; CDR3 protein: CASRLGATQYF
J gene: TRBJ2-5; V gene: TRBV28; clone size: NA; D gene: NA; CDR3 DNA: TGTGCCAGCCGTAGCGGAGGGGTTCAAGAGACCCAGTACTTC; CDR3 protein: CASRSGGVQETQYF
J gene: TRBJ2-7; V gene: TRBV7-2; clone size: NA; D gene: NA; CDR3 DNA: TGTGCCAGCAGCTTAGGGCCCGAGCAGTACTTC; CDR3 protein: CASSLGPEQYF
J gene: TRBJ1-4; V gene: TRBV20-1; clone size: NA; D gene: NA; CDR3 DNA: TGCAGTGCTAGTTCGGGTTTGGCTAATGAAAAACTGTTTTTT; CDR3 protein: CSASSGLANEKLFF
J gene: TRBJ2-2; V gene: TRBV7-6; clone size: NA; D gene: NA; CDR3 DNA: TGTGCCAGCAGTAAAAGCGGGCCACCCGGTCCTGGGCTGTTTTTT; CDR3 protein: CASSKSGPPGPGLFF
J gene: TRBJ2-5; V gene: TRBV2; clone size: NA; D gene: TRBD2; CDR3 DNA: TGTGCCAGCAGTGAGGGACTAGCGGGGGGTACGGAGACCCAGTACTTC; CDR3 protein: CASSEGLAGGTETQYF
J gene: TRBJ2-1; V gene: TRBV3-1/TRBV3-2; clone size: NA; D gene: NA; CDR3 DNA: TGTGCCAGCAGCCAGCTAGGGGGCTACAATGAGCAGTTCTTC; CDR3 protein: CASSQLGGYNEQFF
J gene: TRBJ2-3; V gene: TRBV6-7; clone size: NA; D gene: NA; CDR3 DNA: TGTGCCAGCAGTGAAAACAGGCGGGAAAACACAGATACGCAGTATTTT; CDR3 protein: CASSENRRENTDTQYF
J gene: TRBJ2-2; V gene: TRBV3-1/TRBV3-2; clone size: NA; D gene: TRBD2; CDR3 DNA: TGTGCCAGCAGGCTAGCGGCGTTCACCGGGGAGCTGTTTTTT; CDR3 protein: CASRLAAFTGELFF
J gene: TRBJ1-1; V gene: TRBV30; clone size: NA; D gene: NA; CDR3 DNA: TGTGCCTGGAGTCGTGGAGGGACCATGAACACTGAAGCTTTCTTT; CDR3 protein: CAWSRGGTMNTEAFF
J gene: TRBJ1-6; V gene: TRBV5-6; clone size: few; D gene: NA; CDR3 DNA: TGTGCCAGCAGCGGGGGGGCGGATTGGAATTCACCCCTCCACTTT; CDR3 protein: CASSGGADWNSPLHF
J gene: TRBJ2-7; V gene: TRBV29-1; clone size: NA; D gene: NA; CDR3 DNA: TGCAGCGGGGGGGCAGGCTCCTACGAGCAGTACTTC; CDR3 protein: CSGGAGSYEQYF
J gene: TRBJ2-4; V gene: TRBV2; clone size: NA; D gene: NA; CDR3 DNA: TGTGCCAGCAGGAGAAACCAGGGTTTAGCCAAAAACATTCAGTACTTC; CDR3 protein: CASRRNQGLAKNIQYF